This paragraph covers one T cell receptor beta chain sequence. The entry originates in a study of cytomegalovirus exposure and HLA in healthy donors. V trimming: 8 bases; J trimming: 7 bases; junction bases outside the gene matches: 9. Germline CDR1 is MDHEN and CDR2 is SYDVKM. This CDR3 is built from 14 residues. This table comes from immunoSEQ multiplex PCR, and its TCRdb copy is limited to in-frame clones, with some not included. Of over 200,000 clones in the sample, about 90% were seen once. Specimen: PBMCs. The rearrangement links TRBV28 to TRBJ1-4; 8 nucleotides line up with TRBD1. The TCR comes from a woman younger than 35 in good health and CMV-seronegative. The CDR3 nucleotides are TGTGCCAGCTCTCCGAGCCAGGGGGCTGAAAAACTGTTTTTT. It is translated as CASSPSQGAEKLFF.